Listed here are 32 T cell receptor beta chains from one sample, sequenced in a study of metastatic and nonmetastatic thyroid tumors. TCRdb re-analyzed the PCR reads through MiXCR. This table has approximately 14,000 clones, approximately 3.9% appearing once. Thyroid surgery had not been preceded by any treatment in any patient. The source material was tumor tissue. These receptors were taken from a female donor with papillary thyroid cancer or a benign thyroid nodule (not recorded which). Some clones in this sample may be carry-over from other donors' samples.

This clone came up a few times. This chain links TRBV6-5 with TRBJ1-2, with a tentative D call TRBD1 (5 bases). V was shortened by 2 bases and J by 1 base, with 8 bases between the two germline ends. Germline-derived CDR1 and CDR2 are MNHEY and SVGAGI. The CDR3 loop spans 14 amino acids. The CDR3 coding sequence is TGTGCCAGCAGTTACGCAGGGCTTAACTATGGCTACACCTTC. Amino acids: CASSYAGLNYGYTF.

The chain joins TRBV14 to TRBJ1-1, with 8 nucleotides matching TRBD1. V dropped 4 bases and J dropped 1; count of bases not matched to a gene: 8. Germline V gene lookup returns CDR1 SGHDN and CDR2 FVKESK. The CDR3 contains 16 residues. The CDR3 bases are TGTGCCAGCAGCCCAGGGCCAGGGGGCGCGAACACTGAAGCTTTCTTT. Residues: CASSPGPGGANTEAFF.

The chain employs TRBV6-6 and TRBJ1-1; 8 nucleotides line up with TRBD1. The CDR3 length is 16 residues. The V and J ends lost 0 bases and 2 bases, in that order; junction bases with no gene match: 5. Looked up from germline, CDR1 is MNHNY and CDR2 is SVGAGI (reference sequence). CDR3: CASSYSPGTGNTEAFF. The CDR3, as DNA: TGTGCCAGCAGTTACTCTCCCGGGACAGGAAACACTGAAGCTTTCTTT.

Comment on this clone: Germline is not matched at one junction end, which may reflect a read error. V gene TRBV6-5 combines with J gene TRBJ1-2; D is unclear. The CDR3 is 11 residues long. Germline V gene sequence: CDR1 MNHEY, CDR2 SVGAGI. The CDR3 protein is CASSLDYGYTF. CDR3 bases: TGTGCCAGCAGTTTAGACTACGGCTACACCTTC.

This clone has more than one count but fewer than ten. This chain uses TRBV6-1 with TRBJ2-7, with 7 bases identical to TRBD1. The V gene's germline CDR1 is MNHNS and CDR2 SASEGT. The CDR3 sequence is 14 residues long. V dropped 2 bases and J dropped 6; count of bases not matched to a gene: 7. CDR3 nucleotide sequence: TGTGCCAGCAGTGAAACCGGGACAGAGTTCGAGCAGTACTTC. Translating gives CASSETGTEFEQYF.

In its sample, this clone was seen a few times. J is TRBJ1-2 and V is TRBV25-1; TRBD1 aligns across 8 bases. CDR3 length: 14 amino acids. J gave up 4 bases and V 3 bases, and 4 bases lay outside the gene matches. Looked up from germline, CDR1 is MGHDK and CDR2 is SYGVNS. Here the CDR3 DNA reads TGTGCCAGCAGTGAGACAGGGGATCGCTATGGCTACACCTTC. It yields the protein CASSETGDRYGYTF.

This clone was detected only a few times. The chain combines TRBV6-5 with TRBJ1-3; a weak D match, TRBD1 (6 bases). V was trimmed by 0 bases and J by 2 bases, leaving 8 bases between them. CDR3 length equals 15 residues. Germline CDR1 and CDR2: MNHEY and SVGAGI. CDR3 sequence: CASSYSGGAGNTIYF. The CDR3, as DNA: TGTGCCAGCAGTTACTCAGGGGGGGCTGGAAACACCATATATTTT.

The V gene is TRBV6-1, the J gene TRBJ2-1, with a weak D call TRBD2 (5 bases). CDR3 length equals 13 residues. The germline V gene encodes CDR1 MNHNS and CDR2 SASEGT. With 5 bases removed from V and 0 bases from J, the gap between germline ends came to 5 bases. CDR3 region: CASSRDSYNEQFF. As DNA, the CDR3 is TGTGCCAGCAGTCGGGACTCCTACAATGAGCAGTTCTTC.

This clone was seen ten or more times. V and J are TRBV6-2 or TRBV6-3 and TRBJ2-7, with D uncertain. The V gene's germline CDR1 is MNHEY and CDR2 SVGEGT. V gave up 0 bases and J gave up 5 bases, with 11 bases separating them. The CDR3 covers 14 residues. The CDR3 region is CASSYSLGLHEQYF. Written as DNA, the CDR3 is TGTGCCAGCAGTTACTCTTTAGGTCTACACGAGCAGTACTTC.

A few counts support this clone. The rearrangement links TRBV24-1 to TRBJ2-4; tentative D call: TRBD1 (6 bases). Per the germline V gene, CDR1 is KGHDR and CDR2 is SFDVKD. V was clipped by 4 bases and J by 12 bases, with 15 bases between them. The CDR3 loop spans 13 amino acids. The CDR3 nucleotides read TGTGCCACCAGTGACCGAACAGGGTCTACTCAGTACTTC. Translating gives CATSDRTGSTQYF.

This clone was recorded a few times. V is TRBV9 and J is TRBJ1-1; D gene ambiguous. This CDR3 contains 14 residues. Per germline, CDR1 SGDLS and CDR2 YYNGEE. V lost 0 bases and J 2 bases, leaving 8 bases between the germline ends. The CDR3 region is CASSVEVSNTEAFF. Written as DNA, the CDR3 is TGTGCCAGCAGCGTAGAGGTCAGCAACACTGAAGCTTTCTTT.

This clone has just a few counts. The chain couples TRBV20-1 to TRBJ2-7, with D possibly TRBD2 on 6 matching bases. The CDR3 has 13 residues. Germline-derived CDR1 and CDR2 are DFQATT and SNEGSKA (reference sequence). V lost 2 bases, J lost 4 bases, and 12 bases lay in between. DNA of the CDR3: TGCAGTGCTAGAACCCTTCGGGGGTACGAGCAGTACTTC. Protein sequence: CSARTLRGYEQYF.

The chain uses TRBV28 and TRBJ1-3; D is possibly TRBD1 (5 bases). CDR1 is MDHEN, CDR2 SYDVKM, per germline. V was cut by 6 bases and J by 4 bases, with 16 bases left in between. The CDR3 is made up of 15 amino acids. CDR3 DNA sequence: TGTGCCAGCAGCTACGCCCCGGGACCGGGAAACACCATATATTTT. Protein product: CASSYAPGPGNTIYF.

The rearrangement uses TRBV5-1 and TRBJ2-1; D assignment may be TRBD1 or TRBD2 (5 bases each). Trimming cost V 4 bases and J 0 bases, with 14 bases left between them. The CDR3 consists of 16 residues. Per the germline V gene, CDR1 is SGHRS and CDR2 is YFSETQ. In nucleotides, the CDR3 is TGCGCCAGCAGCCCCGGGACGCCAAGCTCCTACAATGAGCAGTTCTTC. This translates into CASSPGTPSSYNEQFF.

This clone has just a few counts. V gene TRBV12-3 or TRBV12-4 combines with J gene TRBJ1-2, with a tentative D call TRBD1 (5 bases). The CDR3 has 11 residues. Trimming took 3 bases from V and 12 from J, leaving 11 bases between them. DNA of the CDR3: TGTGCCAGCAGTTTTGGGGGGGTGAACACCTTC. Protein product: CASSFGGVNTF.

This rearrangement joins TRBV20-1 to TRBJ2-3; 7 bases agree with TRBD2. V shed 4 bases and J 0 bases; nucleotides not matched to a gene: 7. In germline, CDR1 is DFQATT, CDR2 SNEGSKA (reference sequence). The length of the CDR3 is 15 residues. The CDR3, as DNA: TGCAGTGCTACCCCGGGACTATTTAGCACAGATACGCAGTATTTT. It yields the protein CSATPGLFSTDTQYF.

This clone was picked up many times. The V gene is TRBV12-3 or TRBV12-4, the J gene TRBJ2-7; 7 nucleotides align to TRBD2. The J segment lost 5 bases and the V segment lost 6 bases, leaving 16 bases of the junction unmatched. This CDR3 has 16 amino acids. In DNA, the CDR3 is TGTGCCAGCAGCACAGGCCTAGGGCAGAGCGGGAACGAGCAGTACTTC. It yields the protein CASSTGLGQSGNEQYF.

The chain uses TRBV30 and TRBJ1-6; D is unclear. Trimming stripped 0 bases from V and 8 bases from J, with 26 bases between. Germline assignment: CDR1 GTSNPN and CDR2 SVGIG (reference sequence). CDR3 length: 19 amino acids. The CDR3 spells CAWSVYANTGRTIHSPLHF. CDR3 nucleotide sequence: TGTGCCTGGAGTGTATACGCGAATACGGGTCGGACCATCCATTCACCCCTCCACTTT.

This clone occurred a few times. The V gene is TRBV19, the J gene TRBJ2-5; 8 positions agree with TRBD1. The CDR3 length is 15 residues. V lost 5 bases and J lost 7; bases outside the gene matches: 12. Germline V gives CDR1 LNHDA, CDR2 SQIVND (reference sequence). In DNA, the CDR3 is TGTGCCAGTAGTCCTCTGGACAGGGAGCACGGGACCCAGTACTTC. It translates to CASSPLDREHGTQYF.

This clone turned up a few times. The chain's CDR3 is CASIGGTYGYTF. CDR3 in DNA: TGTGCCAGCATTGGGGGGACCTATGGCTACACCTTC. The gene calls are TRBV2 and TRBJ1-2; a weak D match, TRBD1 (5 bases). Trimming took 7 bases from V and 4 from J, leaving 10 bases between them. The length of the CDR3 is 12 residues. Germline values: CDR1 SNHLY, CDR2 FYNNEI.

The rearrangement joins TRBV11-2 to TRBJ2-5; possibly TRBD2 for D (5 bases). Deletions cut 5 bases from V and 8 bases from J, with 15 bases between. The CDR3 covers 13 residues. Germline assignment: CDR1 SGHAT and CDR2 FQNNGV. DNA of the CDR3: TGTGCCAGCAGCACGGACCCCCGGGAAACCCAGTACTTC. Its protein product is CASSTDPRETQYF.

In its sample, this clone was seen a few times. The J gene is TRBJ1-6, the V gene TRBV27; no reliable D call. The germline V gene has CDR1 MNHEY and CDR2 SMNVEV (reference sequence). CDR3 size: 18 residues. Trimming removed 6 bases from V and 9 bases from J, with 27 bases in between. DNA for the CDR3: TGTGCCAGCAGCTCTCAGAAGCGACATCAACCCGAGGGTTCACCCCTCCACTTT. Its translation is CASSSQKRHQPEGSPLHF.

This clone was observed a handful of times. The chain is built from TRBV6-1 and TRBJ1-2; 10 nucleotides line up with TRBD1. J lost 10 bases, V lost 4 bases, and 6 bases had no gene match. Looked up from germline, CDR1 is MNHNS and CDR2 is SASEGT. CDR3 size: 13 residues. The CDR3 protein is CASSATGGSVYTF. The CDR3 DNA reads TGTGCCAGCAGTGCGACAGGGGGCTCAGTCTACACCTTC.

This clone turned up a few times. The chain has TRBV28 and TRBJ1-5, with TRBD1 as a possible D gene (5 bases). Looked up from germline, CDR1 is MDHEN and CDR2 is SYDVKM. The ends were cut back, 5 bases at V and 1 base at J, with 9 bases in the middle. This CDR3 contains 14 residues. The CDR3 sequence: CASSPGGSNQPQHF. The DNA of the CDR3 is TGTGCCAGCAGTCCGGGGGGAAGCAATCAGCCCCAGCATTTT.

This clone was seen only a few times. The rearrangement uses TRBV19 and TRBJ1-6; tentative D call: TRBD1 (5 bases). Trimming pared 5 bases from V and 13 bases from J, leaving 15 bases between. Germline assignment: CDR1 LNHDA and CDR2 SQIVND (reference sequence). The CDR3 loop spans 13 amino acids. The CDR3 region is CASSGGEWVPLHF. The CDR3 nucleotides are TGTGCCAGTAGTGGGGGGGAATGGGTCCCCCTCCACTTT.

This clone was seen a handful of times. Other DNA sequences of this sample code for an identical CDR3. This sequence joins TRBV6-1 and TRBJ2-7, with D perhaps TRBD1 or TRBD2 (5 bases each). Germline CDR1 reads MNHNS; CDR2 reads SASEGT. V gave up 6 bases and J gave up 2 bases, with 20 bases separating them. The CDR3 extends over 16 amino acids. For the CDR3, the DNA is TGTGCCAGCAGCCTGCTCCCGGAGGACACGGCCTACGAGCAGTACTTC. Residues: CASSLLPEDTAYEQYF.

The table lists this clone with a few counts. The chain is built from TRBV6-2 or TRBV6-3 and TRBJ2-7; D is tentatively TRBD1 or TRBD2 (5 bases each). With 6 bases removed from V and 3 bases from J, the gap between germline ends came to 12 bases. Germline CDR1 and CDR2: MNHEY and SVGEGT. The CDR3 is 13 residues long. The CDR3 region has the DNA TGTGCCAGCAGGGGGGACGGCGACTACGAGCAGTACTTC. This translates into CASRGDGDYEQYF.

The sample holds many counts of this clone. The chain couples TRBV19 to TRBJ2-1; D is unresolved. Trimming removed 0 bases at V and 7 bases at J, with 7 bases between. The CDR3 length is 13 residues. Per germline, CDR1 LNHDA and CDR2 SQIVND (reference sequence). Written as DNA, the CDR3 is TGTGCCAGTAGTATAGAAATTGCGAATGAGCAGTTCTTC. This encodes CASSIEIANEQFF.

This clone was found a few times. The junction shows a germline mismatch at one end, possibly a read error. The V gene is TRBV7-7, the J gene TRBJ2-7, with TRBD2 matching over 10 bases. The CDR3 spans 15 residues. Per germline, CDR1 SSHAT and CDR2 FNYEAQ (reference sequence). CDR3 loop: CASSLEASGSSEQYF. CDR3 nucleotides: TGTGCTAGCAGCTTAGAGGCTAGCGGGAGTTCCGAGCAGTACTTC.

This clone has just a few counts. V gene TRBV7-9 combines with J gene TRBJ2-1; no reliable D call. CDR3 length: 13 amino acids. Deletions cut 3 bases from V and 9 bases from J, with 12 bases between. The V gene's germline CDR1 is SEHNR and CDR2 FQNEAQ (reference sequence). For the CDR3, the DNA is TGTGCCAGCAGCTTCGGCGTTGCCGGTGAGCAGTTCTTC. This codes for CASSFGVAGEQFF.

As for this clone: The germline gene is not matched at one end of the junction; a read error may be the cause. The chain carries TRBV6-1 and TRBJ2-7; a possible D gene is TRBD1 (7 bases). The CDR3 has 14 residues. Per germline, CDR1 MNHNS and CDR2 SASEGT. In DNA form, the CDR3 reads TGTGCCATCAGTGTGGAGCAGGGGGGATACGAGCAGTACTTC. It translates to CAISVEQGGYEQYF.

On this clone: One junction end disagrees with the germline gene, perhaps due to a read error. The V gene is TRBV28, the J gene TRBJ2-2, with a weak D call TRBD1 (5 bases). The CDR3 sequence is 10 residues long. Germline V CDR1 and CDR2: MDHEN, SYDVKM. The CDR3 bases are TGTGCCAGCAGCAATCGCAGGGTGCATTTT. This translates into CASSNRRVHF.